Listed below are T cell receptor beta chains from one sample, sequenced in a study of T-cell memory formation after mild COVID-19. A single record per CDR3 protein comes from TCRdb applying MiXCR to the 5' RACE reads. The profile covers about 210,000 distinct CDR3 sequences, with 25% to 35% appearing a single time and roughly 10% taken by the ten largest. Material for sequencing was PBMCs or a T cell subset sorted from them (not recorded which). The source is an adult woman who had mild COVID-19 (a few samples of this study predate the infection). Cell type and time point are not known. CDR3s leave out the opening cysteine and the closing phenylalanine or tryptophan. Fields, in order: V gene, D gene, J gene, CDR3 protein. A D gene is named only where the DNA matches it firmly.

TRBV5-6,NA,TRBJ1-1,ASTKTSLGAEAF
TRBV6-2/TRBV6-3,NA,TRBJ1-1,ASNPWRDTEAF
TRBV7-9,TRBD1,TRBJ1-5,ASSPGQEVQPQH
TRBV20-1,TRBD2,TRBJ2-7,SARDPAGRAGNEQY
TRBV30,NA,TRBJ2-7,AWSVTDSEQY
TRBV28,TRBD1,TRBJ2-7,ASSYQGGGQGRREQY
TRBV7-2,NA,TRBJ1-1,ASSLMGLNTEAF
TRBV18,NA,TRBJ2-2,ASSVDGPGTGELF
TRBV12-3/TRBV12-4,TRBD1,TRBJ2-7,ASSSTSRDRQY
TRBV5-6,TRBD2,TRBJ2-1,ASSFTAGLAGSYNEQF
TRBV12-3/TRBV12-4,NA,TRBJ1-1,ASSSRVSEAF
TRBV5-1,TRBD2,TRBJ2-3,ASSVRLAGGHIDTQY
TRBV7-8,NA,TRBJ2-7,ASSQSGSEQY
TRBV2,TRBD2,TRBJ2-2,ASKREANTGELF
TRBV29-1,NA,TRBJ2-7,SARATNEQY
TRBV18,TRBD1,TRBJ2-7,ASSPDRTPSYEQY
TRBV11-2,TRBD1,TRBJ2-1,ASSPYYRGDYNEQF
TRBV24-1,NA,TRBJ2-2,ATSDLRRATGELF
TRBV14,NA,TRBJ2-1,ASSPRTDYNEQF
TRBV20-1,NA,TRBJ1-1,SARPVGPGLNAEAF
TRBV7-2,NA,TRBJ2-3,ASRLAGTDTQY
TRBV7-8,NA,TRBJ1-5,ASSSKAGGQPQH
TRBV3-1,NA,TRBJ2-5,ASRELRETQY
TRBV7-9,TRBD1,TRBJ1-2,ASSLGQGAVGPNYGYT
TRBV15,TRBD2,TRBJ2-1,ATSRVTSGIYNEQF
TRBV12-3/TRBV12-4,NA,TRBJ1-1,ASSFGGVTEAF
TRBV18,NA,TRBJ2-7,ASSPPAGPYEQY
TRBV5-1,NA,TRBJ2-1,ASSFVKGGDYNEQF
TRBV4-1,NA,TRBJ2-6,ASSHDTTEGANVLT
TRBV29-1,TRBD1,TRBJ1-5,SVAPGQGRQPQH
TRBV7-8,TRBD2,TRBJ2-5,ASSSLLAGARETQY
TRBV20-1,TRBD2,TRBJ2-1,SATKRTSGNNEQF
TRBV25-1,NA,TRBJ2-2,ASSVGSTGELF
TRBV6-1,NA,TRBJ1-2,ASSEVSRGNYGYT
TRBV19,NA,TRBJ2-6,ASSISHGGPGANVLT
TRBV5-1,TRBD1,TRBJ1-4,ASSSGQLDEKLF
TRBV4-3,TRBD2,TRBJ2-1,ASSQDTSGSYYEQF
TRBV12-3/TRBV12-4,NA,TRBJ1-5,ASGGYGNQPQH
TRBV29-1,NA,TRBJ1-2,SVTGTVDYGYT
TRBV4-3,NA,TRBJ1-5,ASSQDPVIGTNQPQH
TRBV5-5,NA,TRBJ2-1,ASSGTKRVYNEQF
TRBV4-1,TRBD2,TRBJ2-3,ASSQDQGSGGADTQY
TRBV7-6,NA,TRBJ2-7,ASSPGQPTYEQY
TRBV11-2,NA,TRBJ2-4,ASSPNPGKVQY
TRBV5-6,NA,TRBJ1-5,ASSLRDGNQPQH
TRBV5-1,NA,TRBJ2-3,ASSLSAGQTDTQY
TRBV6-1,NA,TRBJ1-1,ASSAESNRRAF
TRBV6-6,NA,TRBJ2-7,ASSLKDTYEQY
TRBV6-5,NA,TRBJ2-2,ASRFQGRAGELF
TRBV20-1,TRBD2,TRBJ2-7,SAEPSGGAYEQY
TRBV5-1,NA,TRBJ2-3,ASSYHGGNTDTQY
TRBV18,NA,TRBJ2-5,ASSPSRRETQY
TRBV6-1,NA,TRBJ2-5,ASSEGRRVETQY